This T cell receptor (beta chain) stems from a study of glioma-infiltrating T cells after dendritic cell vaccination. Germline assignment: CDR1 SGHNT and CDR2 YYREEE (reference sequence). The CDR3 has 15 residues. Trimming took 0 bases from V and 6 from J; bases not matched to a gene: 7. TCRdb's copy holds only in-frame clones and misses some; the assay was immunoSEQ multiplex PCR. The data contain approximately 85,000 clones, less than 85% of them seen just once; the ten biggest clones take up 8.5%. Time point noted: after dendritic cell vaccination, including at tumor progression/relapse. The source is a human donor with glioblastoma. This specimen consisted of blood, obtained after dendritic cell vaccination. This chain joins TRBV5-4 and TRBJ1-1; the match to TRBD1 covers 8 bases. CDR3 in amino acids: CASSLGTGSFPEAFF. CDR3 DNA sequence: TGTGCCAGCAGCTTGGGGACAGGGAGTTTTCCTGAAGCTTTCTTT.